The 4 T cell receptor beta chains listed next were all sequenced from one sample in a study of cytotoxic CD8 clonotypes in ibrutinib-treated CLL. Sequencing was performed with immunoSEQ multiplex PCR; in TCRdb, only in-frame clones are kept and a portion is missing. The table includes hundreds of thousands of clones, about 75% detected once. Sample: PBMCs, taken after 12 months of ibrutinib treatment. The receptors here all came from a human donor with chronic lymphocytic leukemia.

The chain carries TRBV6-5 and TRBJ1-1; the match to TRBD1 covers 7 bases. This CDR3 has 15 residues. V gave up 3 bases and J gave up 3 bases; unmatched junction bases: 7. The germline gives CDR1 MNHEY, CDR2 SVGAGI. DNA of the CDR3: TGTGCCAGCAGTTATTTACAGGGGCCTCACACTGAAGCTTTCTTT. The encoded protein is CASSYLQGPHTEAFF.

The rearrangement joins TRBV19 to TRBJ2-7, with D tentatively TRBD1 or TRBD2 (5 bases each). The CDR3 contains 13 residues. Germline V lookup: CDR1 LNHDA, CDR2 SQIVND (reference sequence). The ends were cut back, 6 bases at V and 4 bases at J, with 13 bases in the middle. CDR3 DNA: TGTGCCAGTAGGAGGGGAGCCAGGTACGAGCAGTACTTC. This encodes CASRRGARYEQYF.

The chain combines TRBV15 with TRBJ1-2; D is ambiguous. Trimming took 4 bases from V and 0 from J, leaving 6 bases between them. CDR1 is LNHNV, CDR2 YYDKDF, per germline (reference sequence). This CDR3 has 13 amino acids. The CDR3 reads CATSIGANYGYTF. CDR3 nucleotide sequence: TGTGCCACCAGCATTGGGGCTAACTATGGCTACACCTTC. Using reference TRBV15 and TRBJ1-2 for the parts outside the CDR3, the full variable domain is DAMVIQNPRYQVTQFGKPVTLSCSQTLNHNVMYWYQQKSSQAPKLLFHYYDKDFNNEADTPDNFQSRRPNTSFCFLDIRSPGLGDTAMYLCATSIGANYGYTFGSGTRLTVV.

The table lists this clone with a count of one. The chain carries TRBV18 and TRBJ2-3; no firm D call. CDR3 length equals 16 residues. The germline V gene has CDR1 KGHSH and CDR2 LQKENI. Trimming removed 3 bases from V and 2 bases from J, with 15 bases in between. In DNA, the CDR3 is TGTGCCAGCTCACCCCACCCCCCAGGTTCCACAGATACGCAGTATTTT. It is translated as CASSPHPPGSTDTQYF.